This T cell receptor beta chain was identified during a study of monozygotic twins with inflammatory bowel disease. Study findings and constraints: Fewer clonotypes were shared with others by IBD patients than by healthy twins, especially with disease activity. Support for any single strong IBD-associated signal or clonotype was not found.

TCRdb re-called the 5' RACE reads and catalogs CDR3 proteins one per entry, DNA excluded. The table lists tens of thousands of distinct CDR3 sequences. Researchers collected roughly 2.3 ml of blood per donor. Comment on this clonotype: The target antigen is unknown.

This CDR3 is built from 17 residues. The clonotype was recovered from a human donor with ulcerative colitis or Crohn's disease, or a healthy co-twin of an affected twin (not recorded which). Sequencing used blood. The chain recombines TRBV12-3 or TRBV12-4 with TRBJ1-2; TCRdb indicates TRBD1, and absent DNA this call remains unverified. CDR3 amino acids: CASSFVVGGQGPYGYTF.